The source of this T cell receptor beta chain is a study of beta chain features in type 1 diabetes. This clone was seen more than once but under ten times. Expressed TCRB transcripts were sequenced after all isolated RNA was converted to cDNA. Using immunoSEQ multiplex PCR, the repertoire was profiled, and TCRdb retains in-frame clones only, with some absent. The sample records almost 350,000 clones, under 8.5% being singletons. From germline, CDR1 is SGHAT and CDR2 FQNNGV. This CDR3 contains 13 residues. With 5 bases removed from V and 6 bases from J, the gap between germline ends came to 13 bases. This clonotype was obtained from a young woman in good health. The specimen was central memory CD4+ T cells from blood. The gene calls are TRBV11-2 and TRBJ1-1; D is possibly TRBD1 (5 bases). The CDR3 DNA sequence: TGTGCCAGCAGCCCGGACCGGGGGGCTGAAGCTTTCTTT. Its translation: CASSPDRGAEAFF.